Each of the 29 T cell receptor beta chains below was sequenced from the same sample in a study of T cell clusters in autoimmune cytopenias. Some 38,000 genome equivalents of blood DNA were amplified for TRB. TRB was amplified by touch-down multiplex PCR, primer pools A and B combined. TCRdb reprocessed the multiplex PCR reads and reports one entry per CDR3 protein, with no DNA. The table lists roughly 4,000 distinct CDR3 sequences. Sequenced sample: peripheral blood. The receptors derive from a human donor with an autoimmune cytopenia or autoimmune hepatitis (not recorded which).

The chain combines TRBV11-2 with TRBJ2-7; the TCRdb call, TRBD2, lacks DNA for checking. This CDR3 region has 15 residues. Per germline, CDR1 SGHAT and CDR2 FQNNGV. The CDR3 reads CASSLGASGGYEQYF.

This chain links TRBV7-6 with TRBJ2-7; TCRdb indicates TRBD1, and absent DNA this call remains unverified. Germline values: CDR1 SGHVS, CDR2 FNYEAQ. This CDR3 comprises 12 residues. CDR3: CASSPQGDEQYF.

In terms of frequency, this clonotype is large. CDR3 loop: CASSSVLMRGYEQYF. The chain has TRBV6-2 or TRBV6-3 and TRBJ2-7; the D call of TRBD1 rests on TCRdb alone, since no DNA is present to check it. CDR3 size: 15 residues. The germline CDR1 and CDR2 sequences are MNHEY and SVGEGT.

This clonotype is deemed medium-sized by its frequency. The V call is TRBV6-6, the J call TRBJ2-1. The CDR3 sequence is 14 residues long. Per germline, CDR1 MNHNY and CDR2 SVGAGI (reference sequence). This CDR3 is CASSSPLTGNEQFF.

The CDR3 region is CASSIIWNTEAFF. The genes are TRBV19 and TRBJ1-1. Looked up from germline, CDR1 is LNHDA and CDR2 is SQIVND (reference sequence). This CDR3 has 13 residues.

The chain has TRBV20-1 and TRBJ2-3; no DNA is available, so the TRBD2 call from TCRdb remains unchecked. This CDR3 comprises 15 residues. Germline V gene sequence: CDR1 DFQATT, CDR2 SNEGSKA (reference sequence). CDR3 protein: CSAGRREVYTDTQYF.

Its frequency marks this clonotype as medium-sized. This rearrangement joins TRBV29-1 to TRBJ2-7; absent DNA, TCRdb's TRBD1 call cannot be checked. CDR1 and CDR2 from the germline V gene are SQVTM and ANQGSEA. This CDR3 region has 13 residues. This chain's CDR3 is CSVAGGSYYEQYF.

Its frequency marks this clonotype as medium-sized (0.01 to 0.1%). V is TRBV19 and J is TRBJ1-6; TCRdb's D gene call, TRBD1, goes unchecked for lack of DNA. The CDR3 spans 14 residues. CDR1 and CDR2 from the germline V gene are LNHDA and SQIVND (reference sequence). The CDR3 sequence: CASSITGFDSPLHF.

V and J are TRBV4-3 and TRBJ2-7; the TCRdb D gene call, TRBD2, has no DNA to confirm it. This CDR3 region has 15 residues. CDR1 and CDR2 (germline): LGHNA, YSLEER. This CDR3 is CASSQRQGTSYEQYF.

The CDR3 loop is CASSYGGPEIKKTQYF. This sequence joins TRBV6-2 or TRBV6-3 and TRBJ2-5; the D call of TRBD2 rests on TCRdb alone, since no DNA is present to check it. The CDR3 is 16 amino acids. Germline CDR1 reads MNHEY; CDR2 reads SVGEGT.

Considering frequency, this clonotype is medium-sized. The chain links TRBV19 to TRBJ2-2; the D call from TCRdb, TRBD1, cannot be confirmed without DNA. CDR1 and CDR2 (germline): LNHDA, SQIVND (reference sequence). This CDR3 region has 14 residues. CDR3 sequence reads: CASISRGNTGELFF.

This clonotype counts as medium-sized by frequency. J is TRBJ2-2 and V is TRBV6-5; the TRBD1 assignment by TCRdb is unverifiable without DNA. CDR3 size: 13 residues. From germline, CDR1 is MNHEY and CDR2 SVGAGI. The chain's CDR3 is CASTPKGTGELFF.

Its frequency marks this clonotype as medium-sized (0.01 to 0.1%). This chain connects TRBV29-1 to TRBJ2-7; TCRdb gives TRBD1 as the D gene, but with no DNA this cannot be confirmed. The CDR3 consists of 14 residues. Germline V lookup: CDR1 SQVTM, CDR2 ANQGSEA. CDR3 residues: CSVSPGTGGSEQYF.

The V gene is TRBV7-9, the J gene TRBJ2-1; there is no DNA to check the TCRdb D call of TRBD2. The length of the CDR3 is 16 residues. CDR1 is SEHNR, CDR2 FQNEAQ, per germline (reference sequence). This CDR3 is CASSSLGTASYNEQFF. Full variable domain (remainder filled in from reference TRBV7-9 and TRBJ2-1): DTGVSQNPRHKITKRGQNVTFRCDPISEHNRLYWYRQTLGQGPEFLTYFQNEAQLEKSRLLSDRFSAERPKGSFSTLEIQRTEQGDSAMYLCASSSLGTASYNEQFFGPGTRLTVL.

This sequence joins TRBV20-1 and TRBJ2-7; TCRdb names TRBD1, which stays unverified in the absence of DNA. The germline V gene has CDR1 DFQATT and CDR2 SNEGSKA (reference sequence). The CDR3 loop spans 13 amino acids. The CDR3 loop is CSAPETGTYEQYF.

This chain uses TRBV11-2 with TRBJ1-2; TCRdb outputs TRBD1, but without DNA this stays unchecked. Germline CDR1 reads SGHAT; CDR2 reads FQNNGV. This CDR3 spans 11 amino acids. CDR3 region: CASSHGGIHTF.

V usage is TRBV12-3 or TRBV12-4 and J usage is TRBJ2-7; TCRdb outputs TRBD2, but without DNA this stays unchecked. CDR3 length: 15 amino acids. This chain's CDR3 is CASSLDSLPSYEQYF.

Measured by frequency, this clonotype is medium-sized. V is TRBV19 and J is TRBJ1-5; TCRdb picks TRBD1, but there is no DNA to check that call. In germline, CDR1 is LNHDA, CDR2 SQIVND (reference sequence). The CDR3 sequence is 15 residues long. The CDR3 here is CASRFSTGGNQPQHF. Filled out from reference TRBV19 and TRBJ1-5, the complete variable domain reads DGGITQSPKYLFRKEGQNVTLSCEQNLNHDAMYWYRQDPGQGLRLIYYSQIVNDFQKGDIAEGYSVSREKKESFPLTVTSAQKNPTAFYLCASRFSTGGNQPQHFGDGTRLSIL.

This clonotype ranks as medium-sized in terms of frequency. The chain is built from TRBV29-1 and TRBJ1-2; the D call from TCRdb, TRBD1, cannot be confirmed without DNA. The CDR3 runs 14 residues. Per the germline V gene, CDR1 is SQVTM and CDR2 is ANQGSEA. CDR3 loop: CSVPRGGSDYGYTF. Drawing the rest from reference TRBV29-1 and TRBJ1-2, the complete variable domain is SAVISQKPSRDICQRGTSLTIQCQVDSQVTMMFWYRQQPGQSLTLIATANQGSEATYESGFVIDKFPISRPNLTFSTLTVSNMSPEDSSIYLCSVPRGGSDYGYTFGSGTRLTVV.

V and J are TRBV5-4 and TRBJ2-7; TCRdb reports TRBD2, a call that lacks DNA to check it against. This CDR3 has 16 residues. Germline V gene data show CDR1 as SGHNT and CDR2 as YYREEE (reference sequence). The CDR3 loop reads CASSLAGTSGGYEQYF.

This clonotype registers medium-sized by frequency. The chain uses TRBV11-1 and TRBJ2-7. The CDR3 is 14 residues long. CDR1 is SGHAT, CDR2 FQDESV, per germline (reference sequence). The CDR3 sequence: CASSLATFSYEQYF.

This clonotype is classed as medium-sized by frequency. The chain carries TRBV6-5 and TRBJ1-2; TCRdb indicates TRBD1, and absent DNA this call remains unverified. The CDR3 sequence is 16 residues long. CDR1 and CDR2 from the germline V gene are MNHEY and SVGAGI. CDR3 in amino acids: CASSGIRTGSNYGYTF.

V usage is TRBV30 and J usage is TRBJ2-7. The CDR3 is made up of 13 amino acids. CDR1 and CDR2 from the germline V gene are GTSNPN and SVGIG (reference sequence). This CDR3 reads CAWSPRMTWEQYF.

This clonotype is medium-sized by frequency. The genes are TRBV5-6 and TRBJ1-1; the D call of TRBD1 rests on TCRdb alone, since no DNA is present to check it. Germline CDR1 is SGHDT and CDR2 is YYEEEE. This CDR3 contains 14 residues. The CDR3 here is CASSLYQGITEAFF.

The V and J genes are TRBV5-1 and TRBJ2-2. Germline assignment: CDR1 SGHRS and CDR2 YFSETQ. This CDR3 spans 14 amino acids. The CDR3 reads CASSLDPVGRELFF.

Measured by frequency, this clonotype is medium-sized. The chain is built from TRBV18 and TRBJ2-7. Germline V gene lookup returns CDR1 KGHSH and CDR2 LQKENI. The CDR3 is 11 residues long. The chain's CDR3 is CASSPGVEQYF.

The chain couples TRBV5-1 to TRBJ1-2; TCRdb's D call of TRBD1 is untestable without DNA. Germline loops: CDR1 SGHRS, CDR2 YFSETQ. This CDR3 is 15 amino acids long. CDR3 protein: CASSTLVGGQYGYTF.

The chain has TRBV5-1 and TRBJ1-5; the D gene TCRdb calls, TRBD1, cannot be checked with no DNA. The CDR3 totals 15 residues. In germline, CDR1 is SGHRS, CDR2 YFSETQ. CDR3 amino acids: CASSETGTGGQPQHF.

Measured by frequency, this clonotype is medium-sized (0.01 to 0.1%). The chain links TRBV6-5 to TRBJ2-3. Germline loops: CDR1 MNHEY, CDR2 SVGAGI. This CDR3 has 12 residues. This CDR3 is CASTNMTDTQYF.